This T cell receptor beta chain was obtained from a study of CD8 T cells in Susac syndrome. This CDR3 is built from 16 residues. An input of about 0.5 to 1 ug of RNA was subjected to reverse transcription using random hexamers. TCRdb re-called the immunoSEQ multiplex PCR reads with MiXCR, one entry per CDR3 protein. The sample lists around 200,000 distinct CDR3 sequences, 85% to 95% occurring once. The chain employs TRBV21-1 and TRBJ2-1; the listed D gene, TRBD2, was not tested against the DNA. TRBV21-1 is a known pseudogene. Input material: CD8+ T cells from PBMCs. This sequence was found in a human donor with Susac syndrome. The CDR3 sequence is CASSDQAAVSYNEQFF. The CDR3 nucleotides read TGTGCCAGCAGCGACCAAGCGGCAGTATCCTACAATGAGCAGTTCTTC.